The next 25 T cell receptor beta chains were all read from a single sample in a study of STAT3 mutations in large granular lymphocyte leukemia (dated by TCRdb to about 2019). Library preparation was by the immunoSEQ multiplex PCR assay. The table comes from immuneACCESS by way of TCRdb, which keeps in-frame sequences with V and J called. Part of the clones is missing from these tables; in studies checked, under half for an unresolved V gene and the rest for unknown reasons. The sample includes about 42,000 clones, with about 81% observed a single time. The ten largest clones represent approximately 0.43% of the sample. Antigens of these TCRs are unknown. Summary of the overall study and its limitations: At least one immunodominant TCRbeta clonotype was identified in every T-LGLL patient, and multiple immunodominant subclonotypes were identified in about half of the T-LGLL patients.

The source material was PBMCs. These receptors came from a human donor with T large granular lymphocyte leukemia. Some clones in this sample may be carry-over from other donors' samples.

This clone was counted a few times. Other DNA sequences in this sample translate to the same CDR3. The chain couples TRBV29-1 to TRBJ1-5; no reliable D call. Germline lookup yields CDR1 SQVTM and CDR2 ANQGSEA. The CDR3 sequence is 13 residues long. V lost 4 bases to trimming and J lost 0 bases, with 7 bases between them. This CDR3 reads CSVAGDSNQPQHF. CDR3 bases: TGCAGCGTTGCCGGGGATAGCAATCAGCCCCAGCATTTT.

The chain joins TRBV28 to TRBJ1-5; D ambiguous. The CDR3 consists of 15 residues. Germline CDR1 reads MDHEN; CDR2 reads SYDVKM. Trimming cost V 6 bases and J 4 bases, with 16 bases left between them. The CDR3 loop is CASSALGRPNQPQHF. CDR3 DNA: TGTGCCAGCAGCGCCCTGGGGAGGCCTAATCAGCCCCAGCATTTT.

J is TRBJ2-3 and V is TRBV18; 8 bases agree with TRBD2. CDR3 length equals 13 residues. Germline CDR1 KGHSH, CDR2 LQKENI. The J segment lost 6 bases and the V segment lost 7 bases, leaving 6 bases of the junction unmatched. CDR3: CASFTGGLDTQYF. The CDR3 DNA follows: TGTGCCAGCTTTACGGGGGGGCTGGATACGCAGTATTTT.

The chain carries TRBV19 and TRBJ1-1, with D uncertain. The ends were cut back, 4 bases at V and 2 bases at J, with 5 bases in the middle. The CDR3 sequence is 12 residues long. CDR1 and CDR2 (germline): LNHDA, SQIVND (reference sequence). The CDR3 sequence: CASSSGNTEAFF. DNA for the CDR3: TGTGCCAGTAGTAGCGGCAACACTGAAGCTTTCTTT.

This chain joins TRBV6-5 and TRBJ2-2; D is possibly TRBD2 (5 bases). V lost 6 bases to trimming and J lost 6 bases, with 11 bases between them. Per the germline V gene, CDR1 is MNHEY and CDR2 is SVGAGI. The CDR3 runs 13 residues. The CDR3 loop reads CASSLEGAGELFF. In DNA form, the CDR3 reads TGTGCCAGCAGCCTCGAGGGAGCCGGGGAGCTGTTTTTT.

The CDR3 loop is CASSLGQGASPLHF. CDR3 nucleotide sequence: TGTGCCAGCAGCCTGGGACAGGGAGCTTCACCCCTCCACTTT. This chain joins TRBV5-4 and TRBJ1-6; 9 bases line up with TRBD1. The germline V gene encodes CDR1 SGHNT and CDR2 YYREEE (reference sequence). This CDR3 comprises 14 residues. V shed 4 bases, J shed 9 bases, and the junction held 5 bases outside the gene matches.

V is TRBV4-1 and J is TRBJ2-7; weak D call: TRBD2 (5 bases). Looked up from germline, CDR1 is MGHRA and CDR2 is YSYEKL. Trimming shortened V by 0 bases and J by 9 bases, and 18 bases separated the two germline ends. The CDR3 consists of 15 residues. CDR3 nucleotide sequence: TGCGCCAGCAGCCAAGAGATTCTGGCAGTTGGAGGGCAGTACTTC. Protein sequence: CASSQEILAVGGQYF.

The CDR3 bases are TGTGCCAGCAGCTTGCCCGGGGATAGGAATGAGCAGTTCTTC. It specifies CASSLPGDRNEQFF. The chain carries TRBV5-4 and TRBJ2-1, with D possibly matching TRBD2 (5 bases). The V end lost 1 base, the J end lost 7 bases, and 12 bases lay between the germline ends. The CDR3 totals 14 residues. Germline CDR1 reads SGHNT; CDR2 reads YYREEE (reference sequence). Looking up the rest from reference TRBV5-4 and TRBJ2-1 gives the full variable domain: ETGVTQSPTHLIKTRGQQVTLRCSSQSGHNTVSWYQQALGQGPQFIFQYYREEENGRGNFPPRFSGLQFPNYSSELNVNALELDDSALYLCASSLPGDRNEQFFGPGTRLTVL.

This clone was seen a handful of times. The chain couples TRBV2 to TRBJ2-5; no clear D gene. This CDR3 spans 15 amino acids. Trimming pared 1 base from V and 3 bases from J, leaving 12 bases between. Germline CDR1 and CDR2: SNHLY and FYNNEI. CDR3 DNA: TGTGCCAGCAGTGAAGTAGGAAGAAACGAAGAGACCCAGTACTTC. Translation: CASSEVGRNEETQYF. Filled out from reference TRBV2 and TRBJ2-5, the complete variable domain reads EPEVTQTPSHQVTQMGQEVILRCVPISNHLYFYWYRQILGQKVEFLVSFYNNEISEKSEIFDDQFSVERPDGSNFTLKIRSTKLEDSAMYFCASSEVGRNEETQYFGPGTRLLVL.

In its sample, this clone was seen once. V is TRBV5-1 and J is TRBJ1-3; 9 nucleotides agree with TRBD1. Germline trimming cut 3 bases from V and 0 bases from J; bases unmatched to any gene: 1. The CDR3 runs to 15 residues. Per germline, CDR1 SGHRS and CDR2 YFSETQ. DNA of the CDR3: TGCGCCAGCAGCTGGACAGGGGACTCTGGAAACACCATATATTTT. Residues: CASSWTGDSGNTIYF.

The count of this clone is one. Written as DNA, the CDR3 is TGCGCCAGCGGACAGATTAACGGAGAGACCCAGTACTTC. This gives the protein CASGQINGETQYF. The rearrangement uses TRBV5-1 and TRBJ2-5, with a tentative D call TRBD1 (6 bases). Germline V gene data show CDR1 as SGHRS and CDR2 as YFSETQ. Trimming pared 7 bases from V and 4 bases from J, leaving 14 bases between. The CDR3 extends over 13 amino acids.

The chain is built from TRBV21-1 and TRBJ1-3. TRBV21-1 is a known pseudogene. This CDR3 comprises 14 residues. Here the CDR3 reads CASSFPAPGNTIYF. Written as DNA, the CDR3 is TGTGCCAGCAGCTTCCCGGCTCCTGGAAACACCATATATTTT.

CDR3 amino acids: CASSIRGPGNTIYF. The CDR3 DNA sequence: TGTGCCAGTAGTATTAGGGGGCCTGGAAACACCATATATTTT. This sequence joins TRBV19 and TRBJ1-3; 7 positions agree with TRBD1. Germline-derived CDR1 and CDR2 are LNHDA and SQIVND (reference sequence). Germline trimming cut 3 bases from V and 2 bases from J; bases unmatched to any gene: 1. The CDR3 is 14 residues long.

The chain has TRBV19 and TRBJ2-7; D perhaps matches TRBD1 (6 bases). CDR1 and CDR2 (germline): LNHDA, SQIVND (reference sequence). V lost 10 bases and J lost 1, with 17 bases in between. The CDR3 runs to 14 residues. CDR3: CATSLTQGSYEQYF. CDR3 nucleotides: TGTGCCACGTCTCTGACACAGGGTTCCTACGAGCAGTACTTC.

The V and J genes are TRBV7-2 and TRBJ1-3, with D possibly matching TRBD1 (5 bases). The CDR3 is 15 residues long. V lost 5 bases and J lost 6, with 17 bases in between. CDR1 is SGHTA, CDR2 FQGNSA, per germline. The CDR3 sequence is CASSAVGGGENTIYF. In nucleotides, the CDR3 is TGTGCCAGCAGCGCCGTCGGTGGGGGAGAAAACACCATATATTTT.

This rearrangement joins TRBV2 to TRBJ1-2; no clear D. Per the germline V gene, CDR1 is SNHLY and CDR2 is FYNNEI. The V gene lost 4 bases and the J gene lost 8 bases, with 14 bases spanning the gap. The CDR3 totals 13 residues. CDR3: CASSVGLPGGYTF. CDR3 sequence (DNA): TGTGCCAGCAGTGTTGGGCTGCCCGGCGGCTACACCTTC. The whole variable domain, remainder taken from reference TRBV2 and TRBJ1-2, is EPEVTQTPSHQVTQMGQEVILRCVPISNHLYFYWYRQILGQKVEFLVSFYNNEISEKSEIFDDQFSVERPDGSNFTLKIRSTKLEDSAMYFCASSVGLPGGYTFGSGTRLTVV.

The chain combines TRBV7-2 with TRBJ2-2, with 7 bases identical to TRBD2. CDR1 is SGHTA, CDR2 FQGNSA, per germline. This CDR3 has 17 residues. V shed 1 base, J shed 6 bases, and the junction held 11 bases outside the gene matches. The DNA of the CDR3 is TGTGCCAGCAGCTTAGAGCGGGGTTTTGGTTTCGCCGGGGAGCTGTTTTTT. Protein product: CASSLERGFGFAGELFF.

The DNA for the CDR3 is TGTGCCACCAGCAGAGATGGGGCGGGTACAGATACGCAGTATTTT. It codes for CATSRDGAGTDTQYF. The genes are TRBV15 and TRBJ2-3; TRBD1 or TRBD2 may be the D gene (5 bases each). The CDR3 extends over 15 amino acids. Trimming shortened V by 0 bases and J by 3 bases, and 10 bases separated the two germline ends. Germline lookup yields CDR1 LNHNV and CDR2 YYDKDF (reference sequence).

The J gene is TRBJ1-6, the V gene TRBV5-1, with D perhaps matching TRBD1 (6 bases). This CDR3 contains 15 residues. Germline CDR1 is SGHRS and CDR2 is YFSETQ. The germline V and J ends were trimmed by 4 bases and 7 bases, with 15 bases remaining between them. CDR3 sequence reads: CASSRGTISNSPLHF. The CDR3 DNA reads TGCGCCAGCAGCCGAGGGACAATCTCCAATTCACCCCTCCACTTT.

The V gene is TRBV5-1, the J gene TRBJ1-2, with 7 bases that match TRBD1. Germline V CDR1 and CDR2: SGHRS, YFSETQ. The CDR3 has 16 residues. V was pared by 4 bases and J by 3 bases, with 12 bases of the junction left unmatched. The CDR3 DNA sequence: TGCGCCAGCAGCCTGGAGCCGACAGGGTCCGACTATGGCTACACCTTC. As protein: CASSLEPTGSDYGYTF.

The gene calls are TRBV5-1 and TRBJ2-3, with D unclear. The CDR3 consists of 13 residues. V lost 0 bases and J lost 6, with 8 bases in between. The germline V gene encodes CDR1 SGHRS and CDR2 YFSETQ. CDR3: CASSLGTRDTQYF. CDR3 DNA: TGCGCCAGCAGCTTGGGGACCCGGGATACGCAGTATTTT.

This chain links TRBV28 with TRBJ1-2; a weak D match, TRBD1 (5 bases). The germline V and J ends were trimmed by 8 bases and 5 bases, with 15 bases remaining between them. Looked up from germline, CDR1 is MDHEN and CDR2 is SYDVKM. The CDR3 runs 13 residues. The CDR3 here is CASWDLEGYGYTF. The DNA for the CDR3 is TGTGCCAGCTGGGACTTGGAGGGGTATGGCTACACCTTC.

The J gene is TRBJ2-7, the V gene TRBV28, with D tentatively TRBD1 or TRBD2 (5 bases each). Germline-derived CDR1 and CDR2 are MDHEN and SYDVKM. Trimming left V 3 bases short and J 0 bases short, with 18 bases between. This CDR3 is built from 17 residues. The CDR3: CASSFGAGQRSSYEQYV. The CDR3 DNA reads as TGTGCCAGCAGTTTTGGGGCGGGCCAGAGGAGCTCCTACGAGCAGTACGTC.

The chain is built from TRBV6-4 and TRBJ2-2; TRBD2 might be the D (6 bases). The CDR3 totals 13 residues. V was cut by 4 bases and J by 4 bases, with 7 bases left in between. CDR1 is MRHNA and CDR2 is SNTAGT in the germline V gene. This chain's CDR3 is CASSAGGTGELFF. The CDR3 nucleotides are TGTGCCAGCAGTGCCGGGGGCACCGGGGAGCTGTTTTTT.

The rearrangement joins TRBV19 to TRBJ2-7, with D maybe TRBD1 (5 bases). The V end lost 1 base, the J end lost 5 bases, and 9 bases lay between the germline ends. CDR1 is LNHDA, CDR2 SQIVND, per germline (reference sequence). This CDR3 is 13 amino acids long. The CDR3 DNA reads as TGTGCCAGTAGTATAGGGCAGGGCGACGAGCAGTACTTC. Protein: CASSIGQGDEQYF.